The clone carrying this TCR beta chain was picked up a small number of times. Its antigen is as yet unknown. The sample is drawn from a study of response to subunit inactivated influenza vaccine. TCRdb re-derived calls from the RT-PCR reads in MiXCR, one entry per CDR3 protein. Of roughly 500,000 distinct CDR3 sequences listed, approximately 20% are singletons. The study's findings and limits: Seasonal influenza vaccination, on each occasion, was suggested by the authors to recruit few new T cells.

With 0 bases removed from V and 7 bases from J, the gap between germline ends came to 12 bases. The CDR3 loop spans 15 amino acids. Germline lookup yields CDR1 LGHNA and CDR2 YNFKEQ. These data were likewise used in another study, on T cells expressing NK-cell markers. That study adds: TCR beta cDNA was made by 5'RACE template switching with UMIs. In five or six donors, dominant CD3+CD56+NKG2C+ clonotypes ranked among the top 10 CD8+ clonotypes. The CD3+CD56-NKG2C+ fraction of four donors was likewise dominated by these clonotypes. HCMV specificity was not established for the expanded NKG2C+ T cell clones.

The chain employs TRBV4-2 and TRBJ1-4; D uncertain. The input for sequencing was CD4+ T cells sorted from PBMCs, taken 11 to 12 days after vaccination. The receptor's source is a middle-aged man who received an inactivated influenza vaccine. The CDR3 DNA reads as TGTGCCAGCAGCCAAGACAGAAGTGAGCCTGAAAAACTGTTTTTT. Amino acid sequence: CASSQDRSEPEKLFF.